This TCR beta chain was obtained from a study of blood T cell repertoires in COVID-19. In the study overall: The origin of the acute and convalescent COVID-19 samples was the United States, Italy and Spain.

Per the authors' pipeline: Reference gene primer amplification gave nucleated cell count estimates. Method: immunoSEQ multiplex PCR; TCRdb's copy keeps in-frame clones and lacks some. V, J and clone size reflect that table, while D and trimming were determined from the DNA. The table has approximately 150,000 clones, 81% seen once; the top ten hold about 7.5%. CDR1 and CDR2 (germline): LGHNA, YSLEER. The CDR3 extends over 15 amino acids. The junction had 5 bases not matched to a gene; V was cut back by 4 bases and J by 0 bases. The V and J genes are TRBV4-3 and TRBJ1-1; TRBD1 matches 7 bases. The sequence came from a human donor in a cohort sampled during active COVID-19. The sequencing input was peripheral blood. CDR3 sequence reads: CASSPPGGVNTEAFF. Written as DNA, the CDR3 is TGCGCCAGCAGCCCCCCAGGGGGAGTGAACACTGAAGCTTTCTTT.